This paragraph covers one TCR beta chain sequence. Per the study methods: Reference gene primer amplification gave nucleated cell count estimates. Profiling relied on immunoSEQ multiplex PCR, and the TCRdb table lists in-frame clones only, not all of them. From that table come the V and J calls and clone size; the DNA was used to work out D and trimming. The sample lists 200,000 to 250,000 clones; just over 90% were seen once. This sample stems from a study of blood T cell repertoires in COVID-19. About the study: The samples span acute and convalescent COVID-19 from the United States, Italy and Spain. Sources were T cells, B-cell-depleted T cells, or PBMCs; the material itself was cDNA or gDNA.

Trimming removed 4 bases from V and 1 base from J; junction bases left unmatched: 6. The CDR3 sequence is 16 residues long. The germline gives CDR1 LGHDT, CDR2 YNNKEL (reference sequence). Source material: peripheral blood. The TCR sequence derives from a man aged 25 to 40 with acute or convalescent COVID-19. V gene TRBV3-1 (or the pseudogene TRBV3-2) combines with J gene TRBJ2-3; 9 bases line up with TRBD2. CDR3 nucleotide sequence: TGTGCCAGCAGCCTTGACTTAGCGGGAGGCACAGATACGCAGTATTTT. Translation gives CASSLDLAGGTDTQYF.